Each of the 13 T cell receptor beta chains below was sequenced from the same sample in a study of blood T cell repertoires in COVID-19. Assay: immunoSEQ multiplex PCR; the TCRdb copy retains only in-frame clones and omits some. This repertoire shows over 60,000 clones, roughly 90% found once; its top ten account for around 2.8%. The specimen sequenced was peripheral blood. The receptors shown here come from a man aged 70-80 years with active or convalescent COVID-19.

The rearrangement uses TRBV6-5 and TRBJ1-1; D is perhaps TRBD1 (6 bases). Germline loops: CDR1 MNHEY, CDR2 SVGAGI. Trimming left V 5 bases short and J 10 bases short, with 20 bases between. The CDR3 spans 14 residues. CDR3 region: CASSRDRAQGGAFF. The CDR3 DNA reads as TGTGCCAGCAGTAGGGACCGGGCCCAAGGGGGAGCTTTCTTT.

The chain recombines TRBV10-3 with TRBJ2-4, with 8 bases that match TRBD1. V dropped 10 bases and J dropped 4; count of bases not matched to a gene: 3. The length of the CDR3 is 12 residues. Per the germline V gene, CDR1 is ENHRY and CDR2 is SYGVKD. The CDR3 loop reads CATGDRKNIQYF. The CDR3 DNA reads TGTGCCACCGGGGACAGGAAAAACATTCAGTACTTC.

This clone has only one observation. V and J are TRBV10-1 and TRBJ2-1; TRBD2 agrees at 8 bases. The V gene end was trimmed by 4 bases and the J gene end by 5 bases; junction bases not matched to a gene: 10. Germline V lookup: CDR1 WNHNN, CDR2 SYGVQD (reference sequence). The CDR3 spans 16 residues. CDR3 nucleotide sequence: TGCGCCAGCAGTGGGAGAGCGGGGGCCTACGACAATGAGCAGTTCTTC. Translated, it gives CASSGRAGAYDNEQFF.

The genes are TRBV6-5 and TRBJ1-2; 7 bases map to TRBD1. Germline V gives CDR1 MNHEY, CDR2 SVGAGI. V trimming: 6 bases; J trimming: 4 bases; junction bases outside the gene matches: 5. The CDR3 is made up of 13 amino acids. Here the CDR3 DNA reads TGTGCCAGCAGGCTGGGACAGAGCTATGGCTACACCTTC. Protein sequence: CASRLGQSYGYTF.

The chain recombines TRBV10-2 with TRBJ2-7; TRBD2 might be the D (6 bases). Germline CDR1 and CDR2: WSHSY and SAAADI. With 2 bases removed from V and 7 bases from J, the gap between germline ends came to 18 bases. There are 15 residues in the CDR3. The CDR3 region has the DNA TGCGCCAGCAGTGAGGGGGAACCGCTAGCGAGGGAGCAGTACTTC. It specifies CASSEGEPLAREQYF.

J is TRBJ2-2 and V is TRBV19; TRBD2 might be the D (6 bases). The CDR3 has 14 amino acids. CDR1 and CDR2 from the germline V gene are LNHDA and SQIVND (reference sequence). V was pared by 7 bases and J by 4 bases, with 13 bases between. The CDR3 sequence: CASNDGRGTGELFF. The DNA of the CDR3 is TGTGCCAGTAACGATGGGCGGGGCACCGGGGAGCTGTTTTTT.

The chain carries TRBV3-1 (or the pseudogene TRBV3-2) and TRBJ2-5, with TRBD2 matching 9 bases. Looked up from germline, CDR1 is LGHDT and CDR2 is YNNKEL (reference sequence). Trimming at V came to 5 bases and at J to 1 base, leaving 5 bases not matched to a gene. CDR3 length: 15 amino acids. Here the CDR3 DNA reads TGTGCCAGCAGCTTTGCGACTAGCGGCCAAGAGACCCAGTACTTC. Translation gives CASSFATSGQETQYF.

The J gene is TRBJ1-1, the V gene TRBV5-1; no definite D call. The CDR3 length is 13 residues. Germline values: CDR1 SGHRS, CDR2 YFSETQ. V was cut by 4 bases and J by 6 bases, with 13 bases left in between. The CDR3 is CASSTPGYAEAFF. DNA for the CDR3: TGCGCCAGCAGCACCCCAGGATACGCTGAAGCTTTCTTT.

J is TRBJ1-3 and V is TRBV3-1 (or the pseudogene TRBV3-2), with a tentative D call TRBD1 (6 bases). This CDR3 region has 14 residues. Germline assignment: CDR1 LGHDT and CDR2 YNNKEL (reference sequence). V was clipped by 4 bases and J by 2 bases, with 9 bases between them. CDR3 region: CASSPRGTGNTIYF. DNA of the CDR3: TGTGCCAGCAGCCCCAGGGGAACTGGAAACACCATATATTTT.

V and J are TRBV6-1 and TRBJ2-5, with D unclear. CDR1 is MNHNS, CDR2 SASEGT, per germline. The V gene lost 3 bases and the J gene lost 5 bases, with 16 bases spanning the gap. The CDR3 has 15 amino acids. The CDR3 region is CASSDDLGGPETQYF. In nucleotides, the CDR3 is TGTGCCAGCAGTGATGACCTCGGCGGTCCGGAGACCCAGTACTTC.

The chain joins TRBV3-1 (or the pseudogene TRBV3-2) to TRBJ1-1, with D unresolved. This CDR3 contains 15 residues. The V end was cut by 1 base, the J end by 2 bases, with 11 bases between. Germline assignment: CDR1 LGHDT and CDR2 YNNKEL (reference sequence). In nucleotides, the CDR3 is TGTGCCAGCAGCCAAGTAGCAAAGTTAAACACTGAAGCTTTCTTT. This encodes CASSQVAKLNTEAFF.

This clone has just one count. CDR3 bases: TGCAGCGTTGTGGGGCGGGAGGGTGGAGAGACCCAGTACTTC. Translation: CSVVGREGGETQYF. The chain is built from TRBV29-1 and TRBJ2-5, with 9 positions matching TRBD2. The CDR3 is 14 residues long. From germline, CDR1 is SQVTM and CDR2 ANQGSEA. Germline trimming cut 4 bases from V and 4 bases from J; bases unmatched to any gene: 7.

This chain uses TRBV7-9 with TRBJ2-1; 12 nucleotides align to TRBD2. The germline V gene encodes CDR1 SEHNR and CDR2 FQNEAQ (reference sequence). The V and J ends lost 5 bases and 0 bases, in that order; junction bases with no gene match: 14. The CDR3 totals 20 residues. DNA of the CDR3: TGTGCCAGCAGCACCATCCTAGCGGGAGGGCCGTTAAGCTCCTACAATGAGCAGTTCTTC. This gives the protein CASSTILAGGPLSSYNEQFF.